These 32 T cell receptor beta chains share one sample of origin, sequenced in a study of shared clonotypes between healthy human individuals. The table came from immunoSEQ multiplex PCR; TCRdb's copy has only in-frame clones and leaves some out. The sample includes roughly 700,000 clones, around 72% of them seen just once. Sample: memory CD4+ T cells sorted from blood. Subset noted: CD45RA-negative fraction. The source is a woman aged 25 to 45 in good health.

Comment on this clone: A much bigger clone sits one base away, suggesting this may be a read error. Other DNA variants within this sample encode the same CDR3. V and J are TRBV7-2 and TRBJ1-1, with a possible D match to TRBD1 (5 bases). Germline CDR1 is SGHTA and CDR2 is FQGNSA. Trimming took 2 bases from V and 3 from J, leaving 7 bases between them. This CDR3 has 13 amino acids. The CDR3 spells CASSLQGDTEAFF. The CDR3 nucleotides read TGTGCCAGCAGCTTACAGGGAGACACTGAAGCTTTCTTT. Looking up the rest from reference TRBV7-2 and TRBJ1-1 gives the full variable domain: GAGVSQSPSNKVTEKGKDVELRCDPISGHTALYWYRQSLGQGLEFLIYFQGNSAPDKSGLPSDRFSAERTGGSVSTLTIQRTQQEDSAVYLCASSLQGDTEAFFGQGTRLTVV.

Details on this clone: A far larger clone is one nucleotide away, so this likely arose from a read error. The same CDR3 arises from other DNA sequences in this sample as well. V gene TRBV19 combines with J gene TRBJ1-1, with D possibly being TRBD1 (5 bases). Per germline, CDR1 LNHDA and CDR2 SQIVND (reference sequence). The CDR3 is made up of 12 amino acids. The CDR3 reads CASSQGSFEAFF. The CDR3, as DNA: TGTGCTAGTAGTCAGGGAAGTTTTGAAGCTTTCTTT. The full variable domain, completed using reference TRBV19 and TRBJ1-1, is DGGITQSPKYLFRKEGQNVTLSCEQNLNHDAMYWYRQDPGQGLRLIYYSQIVNDFQKGDIAEGYSVSREKKESFPLTVTSAQKNPTAFYLCASSQGSFEAFFGQGTRLTVV.

This rearrangement joins TRBV7-8 to TRBJ2-7; D is ambiguous. V lost 5 bases, J lost 5 bases, and 25 bases lay in between. The CDR3 is made up of 17 amino acids. CDR1 and CDR2 from the germline V gene are SGHVS and FQNEAQ. CDR3 sequence reads: CASSPRPAINGLDEQYF. CDR3 nucleotide sequence: TGTGCCAGCAGCCCGAGGCCTGCGATAAACGGATTAGACGAGCAGTACTTC.

The chain uses TRBV6-6 and TRBJ1-1, with a weak D call TRBD1 (6 bases). This CDR3 has 14 amino acids. V was clipped by 5 bases and J by 1 base, with 11 bases between them. Germline CDR1 is MNHNY and CDR2 is SVGAGI (reference sequence). As DNA, the CDR3 is TGTGCCAGCAGTCCTCCGACAGGGAACACTGAAGCTTTCTTT. Residues: CASSPPTGNTEAFF.

This chain links TRBV5-6 with TRBJ1-1; 8 nucleotides align to TRBD1. Germline V gene lookup returns CDR1 SGHDT and CDR2 YYEEEE. The CDR3 length is 15 residues. V was pared by 0 bases and J by 5 bases, with 6 bases of the junction left unmatched. The CDR3 nucleotides read TGTGCCAGCAGCTTGGGGGACAGGATTGGGACTGAAGCTTTCTTT. Amino acids: CASSLGDRIGTEAFF.

The chain employs TRBV29-1 and TRBJ2-7; 7 positions agree with TRBD1. CDR3 size: 13 residues. Germline CDR1 is SQVTM and CDR2 is ANQGSEA. Trimming at V came to 4 bases and at J to 5 bases, leaving 8 bases not matched to a gene. In DNA form, the CDR3 reads TGCAGCGTTGTTGACAGGGAGTTGAACGAGCAGTACTTC. Its protein product is CSVVDRELNEQYF.

The rearrangement uses TRBV9 and TRBJ2-7; 11 bases agree with TRBD2. Trimming at V came to 2 bases and at J to 3 bases, leaving 13 bases not matched to a gene. The germline CDR1 and CDR2 sequences are SGDLS and YYNGEE. CDR3 size: 18 residues. Here the CDR3 reads CASSVRGTSGPNLYEQYF. The CDR3 DNA is TGTGCCAGCAGCGTTCGGGGGACTAGCGGCCCCAACCTCTACGAGCAGTACTTC.

The V and J genes are TRBV4-3 and TRBJ1-2; D is uncertain. CDR3 length: 11 residues. The germline V gene encodes CDR1 LGHNA and CDR2 YSLEER. The V end was cut by 0 bases, the J end by 7 bases, with 3 bases between. The CDR3 protein is CASSQDRGYTF. CDR3 bases: TGCGCCAGCAGCCAAGATCGTGGCTACACCTTC.

V usage is TRBV5-1 and J usage is TRBJ1-1; D unresolved. Germline CDR1 SGHRS, CDR2 YFSETQ. The CDR3 extends over 13 amino acids. Trimming removed 4 bases from V and 4 bases from J, with 11 bases in between. CDR3 in amino acids: CASSQPEGTEAFF. DNA for the CDR3: TGCGCCAGCAGCCAACCGGAGGGCACTGAAGCTTTCTTT.

The V gene is TRBV2, the J gene TRBJ2-3; the match to TRBD1 covers 9 bases. Germline loops: CDR1 SNHLY, CDR2 FYNNEI. V lost 10 bases to trimming and J lost 6 bases; unmatched junction nucleotides: 11. The CDR3 consists of 14 residues. CDR3 region: CATWDREQGDTQYF. The DNA for the CDR3 is TGTGCCACCTGGGACAGGGAACAAGGGGATACGCAGTATTTT.

The V gene is TRBV27, the J gene TRBJ1-3; D is possibly TRBD1 (5 bases). Looked up from germline, CDR1 is MNHEY and CDR2 is SMNVEV (reference sequence). This CDR3 is built from 16 residues. V was clipped by 5 bases and J by 0 bases, with 14 bases between them. CDR3 sequence (DNA): TGTGCCAGCAGTAAAAATCAGGGTTACTCTGGAAACACCATATATTTT. The encoded protein is CASSKNQGYSGNTIYF.

The chain couples TRBV16 to TRBJ2-4; D is unclear. In germline, CDR1 is KGHSY, CDR2 FQNENV. V lost 8 bases and J 7 bases, leaving 9 bases between the germline ends. The CDR3 is 11 residues long. The CDR3 here is CASRSMNIQYF. The CDR3 DNA reads TGTGCCAGCCGGTCGATGAACATTCAGTACTTC.

This rearrangement joins TRBV10-1 to TRBJ2-1, with 10 bases identical to TRBD1. The V gene's germline CDR1 is WNHNN and CDR2 SYGVQD (reference sequence). V trimming: 5 bases; J trimming: 5 bases; junction bases outside the gene matches: 3. The CDR3 loop spans 14 amino acids. The CDR3 region has the DNA TGCGCCAGCAGTTGGACAGGGGGTAACAATGAGCAGTTCTTC. Translated, it gives CASSWTGGNNEQFF.

CDR3 amino acids: CASSPPETPPLTGELFF. CDR3 bases: TGTGCCAGCTCACCACCAGAGACACCTCCCTTAACCGGGGAGCTGTTTTTT. The rearrangement uses TRBV18 and TRBJ2-2, with D hard to call. The CDR3 covers 17 residues. V was shortened by 0 bases and J by 5 bases, with 16 bases between the two germline ends. Germline V gene sequence: CDR1 KGHSH, CDR2 LQKENI.

The chain has TRBV29-1 and TRBJ2-2, with D tentatively TRBD2 (5 bases). Trimming stripped 4 bases from V and 1 base from J, with 10 bases between. CDR3 length equals 14 residues. Germline lookup yields CDR1 SQVTM and CDR2 ANQGSEA. CDR3 amino acids: CSVVASQNTGELFF. DNA for the CDR3: TGCAGCGTTGTGGCTAGCCAGAACACCGGGGAGCTGTTTTTT.

This clone was detected only once. The chain joins TRBV19 to TRBJ2-6; D remains unclear. Between the trimmed V and J ends, which lost 3 bases and 1 base, there was a span of 10 bases. From germline, CDR1 is LNHDA and CDR2 SQIVND (reference sequence). The CDR3 has 16 amino acids. The CDR3 reads CASSIVWVSGANVLTF. The CDR3 DNA follows: TGTGCCAGTAGTATTGTATGGGTTTCTGGGGCCAACGTCCTGACTTTC.

V and J are TRBV10-1 and TRBJ1-1; tentative D call: TRBD1 (5 bases). CDR1 is WNHNN and CDR2 is SYGVQD in the germline V gene (reference sequence). The CDR3 totals 12 residues. Trimming took off 9 bases at V and 8 bases at J, with 16 bases between the two ends. CDR3 coding DNA: TGCGCCAGAAGCGAAACAGGAATCGAAGCTTTCTTT. It codes for CARSETGIEAFF.

This rearrangement joins TRBV25-1 to TRBJ2-1; 7 bases line up with TRBD2. V lost 5 bases, J lost 8 bases, and 9 bases stayed unmatched. CDR3 size: 14 residues. Germline V gene sequence: CDR1 MGHDK, CDR2 SYGVNS. DNA of the CDR3: TGTGCCAGCAGTTGGTACGGGAGGACTCATGAGCAGTTCTTC. Translation gives CASSWYGRTHEQFF.

This chain connects TRBV10-3 to TRBJ1-5, with D perhaps TRBD1 (6 bases). V shed 6 bases and J shed 8 bases, with 17 bases lying between them. Germline values: CDR1 ENHRY, CDR2 SYGVKD. CDR3 size: 14 residues. The CDR3 coding sequence is TGTGCCATCAGCGTCCAGGGGTCCGGGGAGCCCCAGCATTTT. It encodes CAISVQGSGEPQHF.

In nucleotides, the CDR3 is TGTGCCAGCAGCTTAATGGCCTATCGACGGATGAACACTGAAGCTTTCTTT. It is translated as CASSLMAYRRMNTEAFF. This sequence joins TRBV7-2 and TRBJ1-1, with D hard to call. The CDR3 extends over 17 amino acids. V dropped 2 bases and J dropped 0 bases, with 16 bases sitting between them. CDR1 is SGHTA, CDR2 FQGNSA, per germline. Supplemented by reference TRBV7-2 and TRBJ1-1, the full variable domain reads GAGVSQSPSNKVTEKGKDVELRCDPISGHTALYWYRQSLGQGLEFLIYFQGNSAPDKSGLPSDRFSAERTGGSVSTLTIQRTQQEDSAVYLCASSLMAYRRMNTEAFFGQGTRLTVV.

The chain recombines TRBV2 with TRBJ2-1; D perhaps matches TRBD2 (5 bases). The CDR3 sequence is 13 residues long. The V end lost 4 bases, the J end lost 13 bases, and 17 bases lay between the germline ends. Germline V lookup: CDR1 SNHLY, CDR2 FYNNEI. CDR3 DNA: TGTGCCAGCAGTGCTGACGGGAACATGAGCCAGTTCTTC. Encoded protein: CASSADGNMSQFF.

This rearrangement joins TRBV11-2 to TRBJ1-1; a possible D gene is TRBD1 (5 bases). With 3 bases removed from V and 5 bases from J, the gap between germline ends came to 13 bases. CDR3 size: 14 residues. The germline gives CDR1 SGHAT, CDR2 FQNNGV. The CDR3 region has the DNA TGTGCCAGCAGCTTGGGCCCCCCAGGGACTGAAGCTTTCTTT. It encodes CASSLGPPGTEAFF.

V is TRBV15 and J is TRBJ2-1; 7 nucleotides match TRBD1. The V and J ends lost 3 bases and 0 bases, in that order; junction bases with no gene match: 2. CDR3 length equals 15 residues. The germline V gene encodes CDR1 LNHNV and CDR2 YYDKDF (reference sequence). This CDR3 is CATSRRTGSYNEQFF. CDR3 coding DNA: TGTGCCACCAGCAGGAGGACAGGCTCCTACAATGAGCAGTTCTTC.

This clone was recorded only once. CDR3 sequence reads: CATSRSPLYEQYF. Written as DNA, the CDR3 is TGTGCCACCTCCCGGTCCCCCCTATACGAGCAGTACTTC. The V and J genes are TRBV15 and TRBJ2-7; D is unclear. Deletions cut 8 bases from V and 4 bases from J, with 15 bases between. In germline, CDR1 is LNHNV, CDR2 YYDKDF (reference sequence). The CDR3 totals 13 residues. Using reference TRBV15 and TRBJ2-7 for the parts outside the CDR3, the full variable domain is DAMVIQNPRYQVTQFGKPVTLSCSQTLNHNVMYWYQQKSSQAPKLLFHYYDKDFNNEADTPDNFQSRRPNTSFCFLDIRSPGLGDTAMYLCATSRSPLYEQYFGPGTRLTVT.

V is TRBV14 and J is TRBJ2-1; D remains ambiguous. Germline V lookup: CDR1 SGHDN, CDR2 FVKESK. CDR3 length: 13 residues. V lost 0 bases, J lost 6 bases, and 6 bases lay in between. The CDR3 DNA reads as TGTGCCAGCAGCCAAGAAGCCGGCAATGAGCAGTTCTTC. This gives the protein CASSQEAGNEQFF.

V usage is TRBV5-1 and J usage is TRBJ1-2, with 7 bases aligning to TRBD1. CDR1 and CDR2 (germline): SGHRS, YFSETQ. V dropped 4 bases and J dropped 8; count of bases not matched to a gene: 14. The CDR3 length is 15 residues. DNA of the CDR3: TGCGCCAGCAGCCACGGGGGGACAGCTACTCGGGGCTACACCTTC. Protein product: CASSHGGTATRGYTF.

This chain joins TRBV7-9 and TRBJ1-4, with TRBD1 identical over 9 bases. Trimming took 0 bases from V and 7 from J; bases not matched to a gene: 3. Germline assignment: CDR1 SEHNR and CDR2 FQNEAQ (reference sequence). The CDR3 totals 15 residues. DNA for the CDR3: TGTGCCAGCAGCTTAGCGCGACAGGGGGTTGAAAAACTGTTTTTT. It translates to CASSLARQGVEKLFF.

The gene calls are TRBV2 and TRBJ2-5; D is unresolved. The V end was cut by 2 bases, the J end by 7 bases, with 11 bases between. The V gene's germline CDR1 is SNHLY and CDR2 FYNNEI. The CDR3 contains 13 residues. The CDR3: CASSETNLRTQYF. The CDR3 DNA is TGTGCCAGCAGTGAAACAAATTTGAGGACCCAGTACTTC.

The chain carries TRBV2 and TRBJ2-5; 9 bases fit TRBD2. The CDR3 loop spans 16 amino acids. Germline loops: CDR1 SNHLY, CDR2 FYNNEI. J gave up 4 bases and V 3 bases, and 9 bases lay outside the gene matches. The CDR3 nucleotides read TGTGCCAGCAGTGAGGGGGGCGGGAGGGCCCGAGAGACCCAGTACTTC. Protein sequence: CASSEGGGRARETQYF.

This sequence joins TRBV4-1 and TRBJ2-7; TRBD2 agrees at 11 bases. The CDR3 extends over 16 amino acids. The germline V gene has CDR1 MGHRA and CDR2 YSYEKL. J lost 5 bases, V lost 3 bases, and 9 bases had no gene match. The CDR3 region is CASSQDPLAGGDEQYF. DNA of the CDR3: TGCGCCAGCAGCCAGGACCCCCTAGCGGGAGGTGACGAGCAGTACTTC.

This chain connects TRBV7-9 to TRBJ1-1; D possibly corresponds to TRBD1 (5 bases). The CDR3 is made up of 15 amino acids. Germline V gene sequence: CDR1 SEHNR, CDR2 FQNEAQ (reference sequence). Trimming took 3 bases from V and 4 from J, leaving 15 bases between them. The CDR3 DNA sequence: TGTGCCAGCAGCTTGGGGACTATCCGGGCCACTGAAGCTTTCTTT. Its translation: CASSLGTIRATEAFF.

This chain joins TRBV6-1 and TRBJ2-7; TRBD2 agrees at 8 bases. The CDR3 has 15 amino acids. V trimming: 4 bases; J trimming: 6 bases; junction bases outside the gene matches: 11. Per the germline V gene, CDR1 is MNHNS and CDR2 is SASEGT. CDR3 in amino acids: CASSGQAGAGSEQYF. The CDR3 nucleotides read TGTGCCAGCAGTGGTCAAGCGGGAGCTGGGAGCGAGCAGTACTTC.